This TCR beta chain is from a study of blood T cells in healthy people across ages. A few counts support this clonotype. This CDR3 spans 14 amino acids. The V end was cut by 5 bases, the J end by 4 bases, with 14 bases between. Looked up from germline, CDR1 is SGHTA and CDR2 is FQGNSA. A second PCR of 7 to 11 cycles used a sample-barcoded 5' primer and a J-beta primer mix. TCRdb itself ran the 5' RACE reads through MiXCR, one entry per CDR3 protein. The table has just under 900,000 distinct CDR3 sequences, roughly 26% seen once. Sequences were obtained from blood. The rearrangement links TRBV7-2 to TRBJ1-1; no firm D call. The receptor comes from a woman of 80 years or more in good health. As DNA, the CDR3 is TGTGCCAGCAGCCAGATCCGGGGAGTCACTGAAGCTTTCTTT. Protein product: CASSQIRGVTEAFF.